This is a list of T cell receptor beta chains from one sample in a study of shared clonotypes between healthy human individuals. Assay: immunoSEQ multiplex PCR; the TCRdb copy retains only in-frame clones and omits some. The sample includes 2.5 million or so clones, about 92% seen only once; the top ten take roughly 0.14%. Sequencing was performed on naive CD4+ T cells sorted from blood. The receptors come from a man between 18 and 29 years old in good health. Each CDR3 is given with its conserved first and last residue. Fields, in order: V gene, D gene, J gene, clone size, CDR3 protein, CDR3 DNA. A D gene is named only where the DNA matches it firmly. Only part of the rows carry a size: once, few, many, or a class if the clone is expanded.

V gene: TRBV6-1; D gene: TRBD1; J gene: TRBJ1-5; clone size: -; CDR3 protein: CASSDDRAQPQHF; CDR3 DNA: TGTGCCAGCAGTGACGACAGGGCTCAGCCCCAGCATTTT
V gene: TRBV19; D gene: -; J gene: TRBJ1-4; clone size: -; CDR3 protein: CASKPLGRLATEELFF; CDR3 DNA: TGTGCCAGTAAACCCCTCGGCAGGTTGGCGACCGAGGAACTGTTTTTT
V gene: TRBV19; D gene: TRBD2; J gene: TRBJ2-1; clone size: once; CDR3 protein: CASSIQAGGYNEQFF; CDR3 DNA: TGTGCCAGTAGTATTCAAGCGGGGGGCTACAATGAGCAGTTCTTC
V gene: TRBV11-2; D gene: -; J gene: TRBJ1-6; clone size: few; CDR3 protein: CASSRDLNSPLHF; CDR3 DNA: TGTGCCAGCAGCCGAGATTTAAATTCACCCCTCCACTTT
V gene: TRBV6-5; D gene: TRBD1; J gene: TRBJ2-7; clone size: -; CDR3 protein: CATGDRAYEQYF; CDR3 DNA: TGTGCCACCGGGGACAGAGCCTACGAGCAGTACTTC
V gene: TRBV7-9; D gene: -; J gene: TRBJ2-3; clone size: -; CDR3 protein: CASSLETGGRPTDTQYF; CDR3 DNA: TGTGCCAGCAGCTTAGAAACGGGGGGCAGGCCCACAGATACGCAGTATTTT
V gene: TRBV7-2; D gene: -; J gene: TRBJ2-1; clone size: -; CDR3 protein: CASSLGLKATTYNEQFF; CDR3 DNA: TGTGCCAGCAGCTTAGGCTTGAAGGCGACCACCTACAATGAGCAGTTCTTC
V gene: TRBV9; D gene: -; J gene: TRBJ2-7; clone size: -; CDR3 protein: CASSVLAEGYEQYF; CDR3 DNA: TGTGCCAGCAGCGTCCTAGCAGAGGGTTACGAGCAGTACTTC
V gene: TRBV12-5; D gene: TRBD1; J gene: TRBJ2-4; clone size: -; CDR3 protein: CASASEGTGGESKNIQYF; CDR3 DNA: TGTGCTAGTGCCTCCGAGGGAACAGGGGGCGAATCCAAAAACATTCAGTACTTC
V gene: TRBV18; D gene: -; J gene: TRBJ1-1; clone size: -; CDR3 protein: CASSPGLRDTEAFF; CDR3 DNA: TGTGCCAGCTCACCGGGCCTCAGGGACACTGAAGCTTTCTTT
V gene: TRBV7-2; D gene: TRBD1; J gene: TRBJ2-2; clone size: -; CDR3 protein: CASSRGQGRTGELFF; CDR3 DNA: TGTGCCAGCAGCCGAGGACAGGGTAGGACCGGGGAGCTGTTTTTT
V gene: TRBV25-1; D gene: TRBD1; J gene: TRBJ1-1; clone size: -; CDR3 protein: CASSELGQGGTEAFF; CDR3 DNA: TGTGCCAGCAGTGAATTGGGACAGGGGGGGACTGAAGCTTTCTTT
V gene: TRBV28; D gene: -; J gene: TRBJ1-2; clone size: -; CDR3 protein: CASSFGQNLRGYTF; CDR3 DNA: TGTGCCAGCAGTTTTGGACAGAACCTACGCGGCTACACCTTC
V gene: TRBV25-1; D gene: TRBD2; J gene: TRBJ2-5; clone size: -; CDR3 protein: CASSDPGGAEVETQYF; CDR3 DNA: TGTGCCAGCAGTGACCCCGGGGGGGCAGAGGTAGAGACCCAGTACTTC
V gene: TRBV10-3; D gene: -; J gene: TRBJ1-6; clone size: -; CDR3 protein: CAISEGGLNSPLHF; CDR3 DNA: TGTGCCATCAGTGAAGGGGGGCTTAATTCACCCCTCCACTTT
V gene: TRBV6-6; D gene: -; J gene: TRBJ2-7; clone size: -; CDR3 protein: CASSYSWGEQYF; CDR3 DNA: TGTGCCAGCAGTTACTCGTGGGGCGAGCAGTACTTC
V gene: TRBV6-1; D gene: TRBD1; J gene: TRBJ2-2; clone size: -; CDR3 protein: CASSEQGAVGGELFF; CDR3 DNA: TGTGCCAGCAGTGAACAGGGGGCTGTTGGCGGGGAGCTGTTTTTT
V gene: TRBV6-1; D gene: TRBD2; J gene: TRBJ2-2; clone size: once; CDR3 protein: CAVQRGQNTGELFF; CDR3 DNA: TGTGCCGTTCAGCGGGGGCAGAACACCGGGGAGCTGTTTTTT
V gene: TRBV30; D gene: -; J gene: TRBJ1-3; clone size: -; CDR3 protein: CAWSVTLRSGNTIYF; CDR3 DNA: TGTGCCTGGAGTGTTACTCTTCGCTCTGGAAACACCATATATTTT
V gene: TRBV15; D gene: TRBD2; J gene: TRBJ2-5; clone size: -; CDR3 protein: CATSREGGKIAETQYF; CDR3 DNA: TGTGCCACCAGCAGAGAGGGAGGGAAAATCGCCGAGACCCAGTACTTC
V gene: TRBV19; D gene: -; J gene: TRBJ2-2; clone size: -; CDR3 protein: CASCRPGATGELFF; CDR3 DNA: TGTGCCAGTTGTAGGCCGGGTGCGACCGGGGAGCTGTTTTTT
V gene: TRBV18; D gene: -; J gene: TRBJ1-5; clone size: -; CDR3 protein: CASSPRDSYLNQPQHF; CDR3 DNA: TGTGCCAGCTCACCACGCGACAGTTACCTCAATCAGCCCCAGCATTTT
V gene: TRBV9; D gene: TRBD2; J gene: TRBJ2-1; clone size: few; CDR3 protein: CASSVREGEYNEQFF; CDR3 DNA: TGTGCCAGCAGCGTCCGGGAGGGCGAATACAATGAGCAGTTCTTC
V gene: TRBV7-9; D gene: -; J gene: TRBJ1-3; clone size: -; CDR3 protein: CASSLHQGESGNTIYF; CDR3 DNA: TGTGCCAGCAGCCTTCATCAGGGAGAGTCTGGAAACACCATATATTTT
V gene: TRBV29-1; D gene: -; J gene: TRBJ2-7; clone size: -; CDR3 protein: CSVEGKDISEQYF; CDR3 DNA: TGCAGCGTTGAAGGCAAGGATATAAGCGAGCAGTACTTC
V gene: TRBV9; D gene: -; J gene: TRBJ1-1; clone size: -; CDR3 protein: CASSAIQVPNTEAFF; CDR3 DNA: TGTGCCAGCAGCGCTATACAGGTACCGAACACTGAAGCTTTCTTT
V gene: TRBV11-2; D gene: -; J gene: TRBJ2-7; clone size: -; CDR3 protein: CASRGGGSSYEQYF; CDR3 DNA: TGTGCCAGCAGGGGAGGGGGCAGCTCCTACGAGCAGTACTTC
V gene: TRBV5-1; D gene: -; J gene: TRBJ2-6; clone size: -; CDR3 protein: CASSRTGISGANVLTF; CDR3 DNA: TGCGCCAGCAGCCGTACCGGGATATCTGGGGCCAACGTCCTGACTTTC
V gene: TRBV18; D gene: TRBD1; J gene: TRBJ1-1; clone size: few; CDR3 protein: CASSPGQATEAFF; CDR3 DNA: TGTGCCAGCTCACCGGGACAGGCCACTGAAGCTTTCTTT